The 24 T cell receptor beta chains in this list originate from one sample, sequenced in a study of cytomegalovirus exposure and HLA in healthy donors. PCR was performed using 60 Vbeta and 13 Jbeta primers. Libraries were prepared by immunoSEQ multiplex PCR; TCRdb keeps only in-frame clonotypes and omits some of them. The table records around 100,000 clones, around 79% of them present only once. The sequencing input was PBMCs. These receptors originate from a woman in her thirties or forties in good health and CMV-seropositive.

The V gene is TRBV9, the J gene TRBJ2-1; 10 positions match TRBD2. The CDR3 covers 15 residues. The germline V gene encodes CDR1 SGDLS and CDR2 YYNGEE. J lost 8 bases, V lost 0 bases, and 5 bases had no gene match. CDR3 residues: CASSVGVAGGHEQFF. DNA of the CDR3: TGTGCCAGCAGCGTAGGGGTAGCGGGAGGACATGAGCAGTTCTTC.

The chain couples TRBV7-8 to TRBJ2-2, with a weak D call TRBD2 (6 bases). Germline CDR1 and CDR2: SGHVS and FQNEAQ. The CDR3 runs to 15 residues. With 1 base removed from V and 5 bases from J, the gap between germline ends came to 11 bases. The CDR3 sequence is CASSLVREWTGELFF. The CDR3 nucleotides are TGTGCCAGCAGCTTAGTTCGGGAGTGGACCGGGGAGCTGTTTTTT.

This rearrangement joins TRBV13 to TRBJ2-3; D might be TRBD1 (5 bases). The germline V gene has CDR1 PRHDT and CDR2 FYEKMQ (reference sequence). This CDR3 has 17 amino acids. The V end was cut by 1 base, the J end by 6 bases, with 20 bases between. The CDR3: CASSLEGRAGRRDTQYF. CDR3 bases: TGTGCCAGCAGCTTAGAAGGTCGGGCAGGGCGTCGGGATACGCAGTATTTT.

This clone has a single count. V gene TRBV7-2 combines with J gene TRBJ1-1, with D tentatively TRBD1 (5 bases). Trimming shortened V by 2 bases and J by 0 bases, and 10 bases separated the two germline ends. CDR1 and CDR2 from the germline V gene are SGHTA and FQGNSA. This CDR3 region has 15 residues. The CDR3 nucleotides read TGTGCCAGCAGCTTACAGGGAATGGTGAACACTGAAGCTTTCTTT. Its translation: CASSLQGMVNTEAFF.

The chain carries TRBV7-6 and TRBJ2-5; D gene uncertain. This CDR3 is 11 amino acids long. CDR1 is SGHVS, CDR2 FNYEAQ, per germline. Trimming removed 4 bases from V and 4 bases from J, with 4 bases in between. CDR3 bases: TGTGCCAGCAGCTCCTCAGAGACCCAGTACTTC. As protein: CASSSSETQYF.

The chain combines TRBV27 with TRBJ2-7; perhaps TRBD2 as D (5 bases). The CDR3 is made up of 14 amino acids. V dropped 1 base and J dropped 0 bases, with 7 bases sitting between them. Germline CDR1 MNHEY, CDR2 SMNVEV (reference sequence). The CDR3 reads CASSLLEGSYEQYF. Written as DNA, the CDR3 is TGTGCCAGCAGTTTATTAGAGGGCTCCTACGAGCAGTACTTC.

The V call is TRBV27, the J call TRBJ2-3; D call uncertain. Germline values: CDR1 MNHEY, CDR2 SMNVEV (reference sequence). There are 11 residues in the CDR3. The ends were cut back, 3 bases at V and 5 bases at J, with 3 bases in the middle. The CDR3 is CASSFRDTQYF. CDR3 in DNA: TGTGCCAGCAGTTTCCGAGATACGCAGTATTTT.

The chain carries TRBV7-6 and TRBJ2-1, with 12 bases matching TRBD2. Unmatched junction bases numbered 5, after V lost 1 base and J lost 10 bases. Germline CDR1 SGHVS, CDR2 FNYEAQ. The CDR3 consists of 15 residues. CDR3 nucleotides: TGTGCCAGCAGCTTAGTCTCTAGCGGGAGGGGGGAGCAGTTCTTC. It specifies CASSLVSSGRGEQFF.

The chain recombines TRBV28 with TRBJ1-5; possibly TRBD1 for D (6 bases). Germline V lookup: CDR1 MDHEN, CDR2 SYDVKM. The CDR3 has 15 residues. The V gene lost 6 bases and the J gene lost 6 bases, with 18 bases spanning the gap. CDR3 in amino acids: CASRLGQIFPQPQHF. DNA for the CDR3: TGTGCCAGCAGGTTAGGACAGATCTTCCCTCAGCCCCAGCATTTT.

This clone has just a few counts. This chain links TRBV2 with TRBJ1-5; D is unresolved. Trimming took 2 bases from V and 0 from J, leaving 8 bases between them. CDR3 length: 15 residues. The germline V gene has CDR1 SNHLY and CDR2 FYNNEI. CDR3 nucleotide sequence: TGTGCCAGCAGTGAACCGGGGATTAGCAATCAGCCCCAGCATTTT. It encodes CASSEPGISNQPQHF.

The chain employs TRBV6-1 and TRBJ2-5; no clear D gene. Matching the DNA end better, TRBJ2-7 makes the J call doubtful. Germline values: CDR1 MNHNS, CDR2 SASEGT. This CDR3 spans 11 amino acids. The CDR3 region is CASSDFYEQYF. As DNA, the CDR3 is TGTGCCAGCAGCGACTTTTACGAGCAGTACTTC.

This sequence joins TRBV7-9 and TRBJ2-3; the match to TRBD1 covers 8 bases. This CDR3 spans 17 amino acids. CDR1 SEHNR and CDR2 FQNEAQ come from the germline V gene (reference sequence). V lost 3 bases, J lost 0 bases, and 8 bases stayed unmatched. CDR3 region: CASSFSGQALSTDTQYF. For the CDR3, the DNA is TGTGCCAGCAGCTTTTCGGGACAGGCCCTAAGCACAGATACGCAGTATTTT.

The genes are TRBV7-8 and TRBJ1-6, with D uncertain. This CDR3 spans 13 amino acids. Germline CDR1 reads SGHVS; CDR2 reads FQNEAQ. V gave up 1 base and J gave up 10 bases, with 8 bases separating them. CDR3 bases: TGTGCCAGCAGCTTAGTCAGGAACTCACCCCTCCACTTT. Its protein product is CASSLVRNSPLHF.

The chain combines TRBV5-4 with TRBJ2-4; the match to TRBD2 covers 7 bases. This CDR3 has 13 amino acids. Trimming took 4 bases from V and 7 from J; bases not matched to a gene: 5. Germline assignment: CDR1 SGHNT and CDR2 YYREEE (reference sequence). CDR3 sequence (DNA): TGTGCCAGCAGCGAGACTAGCTTGAACATTCAGTACTTC. Translated: CASSETSLNIQYF.

The V and J genes are TRBV7-8 and TRBJ2-5; 9 bases match TRBD1. The J call could be wrong; TRBJ2-7 is a better fit for the DNA end. CDR1 SGHVS and CDR2 FQNEAQ come from the germline V gene. This CDR3 contains 16 residues. This CDR3 reads CASTLLADRGSYEQYF. The CDR3 DNA sequence: TGTGCCAGCACCCTATTGGCAGACAGGGGGTCCTACGAGCAGTACTTC.

The V call is TRBV18, the J call TRBJ2-7; D uncertain. V was cut by 0 bases and J by 6 bases, with 12 bases left in between. The CDR3 totals 14 residues. CDR1 and CDR2 from the germline V gene are KGHSH and LQKENI. The CDR3 DNA sequence: TGTGCCAGCTCACCACCGGCGGATCGGAGCGAGCAGTACTTC. Encoded protein: CASSPPADRSEQYF.

In this sample, this clone turned up once. The genes are TRBV29-1 and TRBJ2-7, with a tentative D call TRBD1 (6 bases). This CDR3 spans 14 amino acids. V lost 4 bases and J lost 0, with 13 bases in between. Germline-derived CDR1 and CDR2 are SQVTM and ANQGSEA. The CDR3 spells CSVGARTDSYEQYF. In DNA, the CDR3 is TGCAGCGTTGGGGCCCGGACAGACTCCTACGAGCAGTACTTC.

The genes are TRBV18 and TRBJ1-1; no reliable D call. The CDR3 sequence is 13 residues long. The V gene lost 2 bases and the J gene lost 1 base, with 5 bases spanning the gap. Germline CDR1 reads KGHSH; CDR2 reads LQKENI. CDR3 bases: TGTGCCAGCTCACCAACGAGGAACACTGAAGCTTTCTTT. Amino acids: CASSPTRNTEAFF.

This chain joins TRBV4-2 and TRBJ2-2; D is perhaps TRBD2 (5 bases). Germline CDR1 is LGHNA and CDR2 is YNFKEQ. This CDR3 contains 16 residues. V was clipped by 3 bases and J by 5 bases, with 16 bases between them. CDR3 sequence (DNA): TGTGCCAGCAGCCAGGACCCGGCTAGCTCAACCGGGGAGCTGTTTTTT. It specifies CASSQDPASSTGELFF.

V usage is TRBV7-9 and J usage is TRBJ2-3; 9 bases are shared with TRBD2. V dropped 5 bases and J dropped 3; count of bases not matched to a gene: 6. The CDR3 consists of 15 residues. Germline V lookup: CDR1 SEHNR, CDR2 FQNEAQ (reference sequence). The CDR3 DNA reads TGTGCCAGCAGCGAAGTAGCGGGAGAAACAGATACGCAGTATTTT. Its protein is CASSEVAGETDTQYF.

The chain uses TRBV7-8 and TRBJ2-1; TRBD2 is a possible D gene (6 bases). This CDR3 is built from 14 residues. Germline lookup yields CDR1 SGHVS and CDR2 FQNEAQ. V was cut by 2 bases and J by 7 bases, with 12 bases left in between. The CDR3 loop is CASSLPGTFNEQFF. CDR3 bases: TGTGCCAGCAGCTTACCCGGGACTTTTAATGAGCAGTTCTTC.

This clone has a handful of counts. This rearrangement joins TRBV2 to TRBJ1-4; tentative D call: TRBD1 (6 bases). V gave up 5 bases and J gave up 6 bases, with 13 bases separating them. CDR1 is SNHLY and CDR2 is FYNNEI in the germline V gene. CDR3 length: 14 residues. CDR3: CASSRQAIDEKLFF. For the CDR3, the DNA is TGTGCCAGCAGTCGACAGGCGATCGATGAAAAACTGTTTTTT.

The rearrangement joins TRBV19 to TRBJ2-1; 10 bases match TRBD2. This CDR3 is built from 18 residues. Germline loops: CDR1 LNHDA, CDR2 SQIVND (reference sequence). V lost 3 bases and J lost 4; bases outside the gene matches: 12. In DNA form, the CDR3 reads TGTGCCAGTAGTATCGGGAGCGGGAGGGGGAATATATACAATGAGCAGTTCTTC. Its protein product is CASSIGSGRGNIYNEQFF.

This chain links TRBV6-6 with TRBJ2-7; D not resolved. This CDR3 is built from 14 residues. Looked up from germline, CDR1 is MNHNY and CDR2 is SVGAGI (reference sequence). The V end lost 10 bases, the J end lost 5 bases, and 21 bases lay between the germline ends. In DNA, the CDR3 is TGTGCCATTGCGAGACGGAGATTTGAGGACGAGCAGTACTTC. Translated, it gives CAIARRRFEDEQYF.